The sequence of this TCR beta chain was determined in a study of blood T cell repertoires in COVID-19. Looking at the study overall: Both acute and convalescent COVID-19 samples were obtained from the United States, Italy and Spain. Sources were T cells, B-cell-depleted T cells, or PBMCs; the material itself was cDNA or gDNA.

In the authors' methods: Estimates of nucleated cell counts were drawn from the amplification of reference gene primers. The assay was immunoSEQ multiplex PCR, and TCRdb's table has in-frame clones only and misses some. The V and J calls and clone size were taken over from that table, and D and trimming were inferred from the DNA. The sample lists 210,000 or so clones; 70% to 90% were seen once. This clone was recorded a few times. The germline V and J ends were trimmed by 0 bases and 8 bases, with 13 bases remaining between them. The CDR3 is 15 residues long. Germline-derived CDR1 and CDR2 are LGHNA and YNFKEQ.

The clonotype was recovered from an elderly woman with acute or convalescent COVID-19. Sequencing was performed on peripheral blood. The chain couples TRBV4-2 to TRBJ1-4; no clear D gene. The CDR3 sequence: CASSQEIQAPEKLFF. The CDR3, as DNA: TGTGCCAGCAGCCAAGAAATTCAGGCACCAGAAAAACTGTTTTTT.